The 14 T cell receptor beta chains reported below all come from one sample, sequenced in a study of shared clonotypes between healthy human individuals. Produced via immunoSEQ multiplex PCR; TCRdb's table is partial and in-frame only. The table records nearly 500,000 clones, 70% to 80% of them present only once. Material for sequencing was PBMCs. These receptors were taken from a woman aged 40 to 50 in good health. Some clones in this sample may be carry-over from other donors' samples.

The chain is built from TRBV11-1 and TRBJ2-7, with D possibly being TRBD1 (5 bases). V was cut by 5 bases and J by 0 bases, with 14 bases left in between. The CDR3 contains 15 residues. Germline CDR1 is SGHAT and CDR2 is FQDESV (reference sequence). CDR3 sequence (DNA): TGTGCCAGCAGCCCAAGAACAGGATACTCCTACGAGCAGTACTTC. It is translated as CASSPRTGYSYEQYF.

Turning to this clone: This could be a read error, since a much larger clone is one nucleotide away. This sample includes further DNA sequences coding for the same CDR3. The rearrangement uses TRBV7-8 and TRBJ2-7, with unresolved D. The length of the CDR3 is 12 residues. Germline V gene data show CDR1 as SGHVS and CDR2 as FQNEAQ. Trimming took off 1 base at V and 0 bases at J, with 1 base between the two ends. CDR3 loop: CASSLGSYEQYF. As DNA, the CDR3 is TGTGCCAGCAGCTTAGGCTCCTACGAGCAGTACTTC.

This chain joins TRBV6-5 and TRBJ2-1; unclear D gene. The CDR3 loop spans 15 amino acids. The V gene's germline CDR1 is MNHEY and CDR2 SVGAGI. V dropped 3 bases and J dropped 2 bases, with 11 bases sitting between them. CDR3 sequence (DNA): TGTGCCAGCAGTTATTCCTATCGAGCCTACAATGAGCAGTTCTTC. Protein sequence: CASSYSYRAYNEQFF.

In regard to this clone: The same CDR3 can be traced to other DNA sequences in this sample. The chain is built from TRBV9 and TRBJ2-7; the match to TRBD2 covers 9 bases. J was trimmed by 1 base and V by 0 bases; bases with no gene match: 2. This CDR3 contains 15 residues. Germline CDR1 and CDR2: SGDLS and YYNGEE. The CDR3 region is CASSVGAGGSYEQYF. The CDR3 DNA reads as TGTGCCAGCAGCGTAGGAGCGGGAGGTTCCTACGAGCAGTACTTC.

V is TRBV2 and J is TRBJ1-5; D unresolved. Trimming took 5 bases from V and 2 from J, leaving 13 bases between them. CDR3 length equals 15 residues. The germline gives CDR1 SNHLY, CDR2 FYNNEI. CDR3 region: CASSFLNGGNQPQHF. In nucleotides, the CDR3 is TGTGCCAGCAGTTTCCTGAATGGGGGCAATCAGCCCCAGCATTTT.

To note about this clone: This may be a read error: a much more frequent sequence differs by one nucleotide. Other nucleotide sequences from this sample produce the same CDR3. The rearrangement joins TRBV2 to TRBJ2-6, with TRBD1 matching over 11 bases. The germline gives CDR1 SNHLY, CDR2 FYNNEI. This CDR3 region has 17 residues. V shed 10 bases and J 4 bases; nucleotides not matched to a gene: 12. In DNA, the CDR3 is TGTGCCACATCCGGGACAGGGGGATCCTCCGGGGCCAACGTCCTGACTTTC. Translation gives CATSGTGGSSGANVLTF.

The V call is TRBV2, the J call TRBJ1-2; 7 nucleotides agree with TRBD1. The germline V gene has CDR1 SNHLY and CDR2 FYNNEI. Trimming removed 8 bases from V and 1 base from J; junction bases left unmatched: 10. This CDR3 region has 15 residues. CDR3 protein: CASSNRGYYNYGYTF. The CDR3 bases are TGTGCCAGCTCGAACAGGGGCTACTATAACTATGGCTACACCTTC.

The J gene is TRBJ2-2, the V gene TRBV5-5, with D tentatively TRBD2 (6 bases). The CDR3 sequence is 15 residues long. The germline gives CDR1 SGHKS, CDR2 YYEKEE (reference sequence). Trimming stripped 5 bases from V and 1 base from J, with 12 bases between. CDR3 sequence reads: CASSSTSRNTGELFF. In DNA form, the CDR3 reads TGTGCCAGCAGTTCAACTAGCAGGAACACCGGGGAGCTGTTTTTT.

Only a few counts were recorded for this clone. The gene calls are TRBV7-8 and TRBJ2-5; D possibly corresponds to TRBD1 (5 bases). The last part of the DNA fits TRBJ2-7 better; the J call may be wrong. CDR3 length equals 13 residues. Germline CDR1 is SGHVS and CDR2 is FQNEAQ. This CDR3 reads CASSQRTLYEQYF. For the CDR3, the DNA is TGTGCCAGCAGCCAAAGGACACTCTACGAGCAGTACTTC.

A single count supports this clone. This chain links TRBV6-1 with TRBJ1-1; TRBD1 aligns across 8 bases. The CDR3 sequence is 14 residues long. Germline CDR1 MNHNS, CDR2 SASEGT. After removal of 6 bases from V and 7 bases from J, the junction contained 10 bases not matched to a gene. The CDR3 region has the DNA TGTGCCAGCAGGCCATCCGGACAGGGCCGTGAAGCTTTCTTT. This gives the protein CASRPSGQGREAFF.

The chain employs TRBV7-2 and TRBJ1-2; a weak D match, TRBD1 (6 bases). Germline V lookup: CDR1 SGHTA, CDR2 FQGNSA. The CDR3 runs 16 residues. V lost 5 bases and J 4 bases, leaving 20 bases between the germline ends. CDR3 in DNA: TGTGCCAGCAGCCGCATCCAAACAGGGTTAATCTATGGCTACACCTTC. Amino acid sequence: CASSRIQTGLIYGYTF.

This clone has at least ten counts. V is TRBV5-1 and J is TRBJ1-5; no clear D gene. Germline CDR1 SGHRS, CDR2 YFSETQ. With 4 bases removed from V and 7 bases from J, the gap between germline ends came to 15 bases. The CDR3 totals 14 residues. This CDR3 is CASSPPPGGQPQHF. In DNA, the CDR3 is TGCGCCAGCAGCCCACCCCCGGGTGGGCAGCCCCAGCATTTT.

The gene calls are TRBV28 and TRBJ2-5; 12 positions agree with TRBD2. The trim removed 5 bases at V and 1 base at J, leaving 5 bases unmatched. The V gene's germline CDR1 is MDHEN and CDR2 SYDVKM. CDR3 size: 16 residues. The CDR3 loop is CASSPGLAGTQETQYF. In DNA, the CDR3 is TGTGCCAGCAGTCCTGGACTAGCGGGGACCCAAGAGACCCAGTACTTC. The variable domain in full, with the rest retrieved from reference TRBV28 and TRBJ2-5, is DVKVTQSSRYLVKRTGEKVFLECVQDMDHENMFWYRQDPGLGLRLIYFSYDVKMKEKGDIPEGYSVSREKKERFSLILESASTNQTSMYLCASSPGLAGTQETQYFGPGTRLLVL.

The J gene is TRBJ1-1, the V gene TRBV7-2, with D unresolved. Germline CDR1 is SGHTA and CDR2 is FQGNSA. Trimming shortened V by 4 bases and J by 4 bases, and 13 bases separated the two germline ends. The CDR3 is 14 amino acids. The CDR3 reads CASSWRAHATEAFF. CDR3 DNA: TGTGCCAGCAGCTGGAGAGCTCACGCCACTGAAGCTTTCTTT.